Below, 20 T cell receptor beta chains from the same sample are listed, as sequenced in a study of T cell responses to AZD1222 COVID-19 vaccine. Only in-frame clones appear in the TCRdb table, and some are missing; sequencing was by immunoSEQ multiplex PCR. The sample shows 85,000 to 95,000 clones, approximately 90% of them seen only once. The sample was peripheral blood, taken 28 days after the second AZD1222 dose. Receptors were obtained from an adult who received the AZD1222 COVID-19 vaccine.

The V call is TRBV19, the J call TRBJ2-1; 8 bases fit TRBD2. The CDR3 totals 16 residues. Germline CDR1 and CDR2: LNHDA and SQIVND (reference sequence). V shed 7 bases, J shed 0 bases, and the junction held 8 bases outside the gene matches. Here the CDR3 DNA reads TGTGCCAGTACGGAGATAGCGGGGAGCTCCTACAATGAGCAGTTCTTC. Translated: CASTEIAGSSYNEQFF.

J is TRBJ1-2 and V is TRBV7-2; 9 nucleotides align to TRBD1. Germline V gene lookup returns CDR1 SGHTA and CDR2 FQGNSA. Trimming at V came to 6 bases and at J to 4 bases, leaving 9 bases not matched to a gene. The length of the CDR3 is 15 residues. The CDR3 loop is CASRPGTGISYGYTF. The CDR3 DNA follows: TGTGCCAGCAGGCCTGGGACAGGGATAAGCTATGGCTACACCTTC.

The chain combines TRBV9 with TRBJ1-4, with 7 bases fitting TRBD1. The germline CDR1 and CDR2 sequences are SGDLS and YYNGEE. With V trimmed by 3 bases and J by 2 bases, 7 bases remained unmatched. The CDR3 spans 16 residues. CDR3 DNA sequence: TGTGCCAGCAGCGCGGGACAGACGGAGACTAATGAAAAACTGTTTTTT. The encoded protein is CASSAGQTETNEKLFF.

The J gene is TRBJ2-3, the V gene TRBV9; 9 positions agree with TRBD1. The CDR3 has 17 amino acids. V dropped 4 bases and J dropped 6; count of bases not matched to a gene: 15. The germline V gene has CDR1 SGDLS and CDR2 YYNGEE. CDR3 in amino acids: CASSTRTGTGPYDTQYF. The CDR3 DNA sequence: TGTGCCAGCAGCACCCGTACCGGGACAGGGCCCTATGATACGCAGTATTTT.

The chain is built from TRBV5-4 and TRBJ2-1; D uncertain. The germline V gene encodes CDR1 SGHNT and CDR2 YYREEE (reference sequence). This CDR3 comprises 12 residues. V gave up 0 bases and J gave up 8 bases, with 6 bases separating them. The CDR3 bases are TGTGCCAGCAGCTTGGCGGCATATGAGCAGTTCTTC. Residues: CASSLAAYEQFF.

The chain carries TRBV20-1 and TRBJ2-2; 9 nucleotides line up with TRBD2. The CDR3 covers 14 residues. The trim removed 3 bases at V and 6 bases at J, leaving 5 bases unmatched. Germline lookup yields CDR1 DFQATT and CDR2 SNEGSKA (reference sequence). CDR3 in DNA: TGCAGTGCTAGTACCCTAGCGGGGTCCGGGGAGCTGTTTTTT. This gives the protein CSASTLAGSGELFF.

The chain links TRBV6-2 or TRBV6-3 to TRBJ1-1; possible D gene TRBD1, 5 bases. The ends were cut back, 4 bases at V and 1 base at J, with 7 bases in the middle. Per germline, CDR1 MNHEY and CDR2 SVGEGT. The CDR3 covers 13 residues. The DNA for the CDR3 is TGTGCCAGCAGTTTGGGGCAGAACACTGAAGCTTTCTTT. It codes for CASSLGQNTEAFF.

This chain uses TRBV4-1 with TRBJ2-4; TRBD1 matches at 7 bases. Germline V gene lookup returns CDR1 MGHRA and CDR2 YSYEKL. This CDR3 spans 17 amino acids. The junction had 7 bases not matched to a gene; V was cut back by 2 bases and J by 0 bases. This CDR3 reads CASSQPRDSLAKNIQYF. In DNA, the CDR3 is TGCGCCAGCAGCCAACCCCGGGACAGTCTAGCCAAAAACATTCAGTACTTC.

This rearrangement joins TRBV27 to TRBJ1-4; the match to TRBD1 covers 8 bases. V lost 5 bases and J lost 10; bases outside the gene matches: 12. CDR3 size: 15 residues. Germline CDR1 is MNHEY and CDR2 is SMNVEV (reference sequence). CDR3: CASSPWTGFEGKLFF. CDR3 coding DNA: TGTGCCAGCAGTCCCTGGACAGGGTTCGAAGGAAAACTGTTTTTT.

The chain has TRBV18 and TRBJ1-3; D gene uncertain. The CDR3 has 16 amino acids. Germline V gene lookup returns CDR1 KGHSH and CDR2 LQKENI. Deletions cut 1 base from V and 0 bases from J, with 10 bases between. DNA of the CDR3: TGTGCCAGCTCACCACTTACTGGCCCCTCTGGAAACACCATATATTTT. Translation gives CASSPLTGPSGNTIYF.

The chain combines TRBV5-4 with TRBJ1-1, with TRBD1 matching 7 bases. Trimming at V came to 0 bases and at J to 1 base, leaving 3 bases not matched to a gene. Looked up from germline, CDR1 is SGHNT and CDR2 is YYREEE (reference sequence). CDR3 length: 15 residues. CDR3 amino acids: CASSLGQGGNTEAFF. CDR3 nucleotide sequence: TGTGCCAGCAGCTTGGGACAGGGAGGGAACACTGAAGCTTTCTTT.

CDR3 in amino acids: CASTGQLPGEAFF. The CDR3 DNA is TGTGCCAGCACGGGACAGCTACCCGGTGAAGCTTTCTTT. The chain combines TRBV6-5 with TRBJ1-1, with TRBD1 identical over 7 bases. CDR3 size: 13 residues. CDR1 and CDR2 (germline): MNHEY, SVGAGI. The ends lost 7 bases at V and 7 bases at J; junction bases unmatched: 9.

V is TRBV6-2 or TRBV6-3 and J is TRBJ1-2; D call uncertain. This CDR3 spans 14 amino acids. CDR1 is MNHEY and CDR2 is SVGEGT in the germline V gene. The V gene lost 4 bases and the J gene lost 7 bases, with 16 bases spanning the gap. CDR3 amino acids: CASSFRHGASGYTF. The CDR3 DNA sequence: TGTGCCAGCAGTTTTCGGCACGGTGCTTCTGGCTACACCTTC.

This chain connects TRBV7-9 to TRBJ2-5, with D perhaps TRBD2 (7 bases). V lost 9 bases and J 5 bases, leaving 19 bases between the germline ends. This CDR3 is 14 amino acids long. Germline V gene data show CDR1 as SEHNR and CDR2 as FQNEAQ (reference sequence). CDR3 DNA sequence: TGTGCCAGTTCCCCGGCGGGGGCGGTGGAGACCCAGTACTTC. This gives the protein CASSPAGAVETQYF.

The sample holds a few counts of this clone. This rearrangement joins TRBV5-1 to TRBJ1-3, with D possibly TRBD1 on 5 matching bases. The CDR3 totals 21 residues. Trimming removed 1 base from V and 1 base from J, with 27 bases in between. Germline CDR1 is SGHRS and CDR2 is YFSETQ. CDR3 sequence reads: CASSLYPTGLIDSNSGNTIYF. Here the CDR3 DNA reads TGCGCCAGCAGCTTGTATCCCACAGGACTTATTGACAGTAATTCTGGAAACACCATATATTTT.

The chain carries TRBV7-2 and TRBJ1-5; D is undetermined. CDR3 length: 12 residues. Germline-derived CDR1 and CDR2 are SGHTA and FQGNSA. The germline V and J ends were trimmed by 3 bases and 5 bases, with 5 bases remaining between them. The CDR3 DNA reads TGTGCCAGCAGCTTTCAAGATCAGCCCCAGCATTTT. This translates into CASSFQDQPQHF.

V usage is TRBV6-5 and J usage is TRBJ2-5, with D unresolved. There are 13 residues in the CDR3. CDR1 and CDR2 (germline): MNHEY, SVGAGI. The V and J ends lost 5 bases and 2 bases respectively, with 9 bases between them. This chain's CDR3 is CASSRTLQETQYF. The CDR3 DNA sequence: TGTGCCAGCAGTCGGACCCTGCAAGAGACCCAGTACTTC.

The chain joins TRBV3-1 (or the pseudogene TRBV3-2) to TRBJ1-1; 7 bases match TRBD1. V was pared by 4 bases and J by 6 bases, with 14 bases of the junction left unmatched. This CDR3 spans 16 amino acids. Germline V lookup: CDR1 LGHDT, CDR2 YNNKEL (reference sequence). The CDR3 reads CASSRGHRGLESEAFF. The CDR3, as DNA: TGTGCCAGCAGCCGGGGGCACAGGGGCTTAGAATCTGAAGCTTTCTTT.

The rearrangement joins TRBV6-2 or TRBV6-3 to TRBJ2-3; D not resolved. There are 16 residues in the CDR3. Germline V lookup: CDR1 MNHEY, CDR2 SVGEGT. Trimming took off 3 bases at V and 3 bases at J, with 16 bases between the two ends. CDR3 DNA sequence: TGTGCCAGCAGTTATCCGGAAGGGAAACCTACAGATACGCAGTATTTT. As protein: CASSYPEGKPTDTQYF.

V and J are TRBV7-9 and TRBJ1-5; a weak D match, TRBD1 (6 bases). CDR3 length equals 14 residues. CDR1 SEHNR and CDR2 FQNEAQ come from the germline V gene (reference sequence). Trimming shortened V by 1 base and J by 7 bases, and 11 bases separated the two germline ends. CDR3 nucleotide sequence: TGTGCCAGCAGCTTAGGAGGGGGTCAGCAGCCCCAGCATTTT. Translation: CASSLGGGQQPQHF. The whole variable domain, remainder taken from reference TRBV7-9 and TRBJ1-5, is DTGVSQNPRHKITKRGQNVTFRCDPISEHNRLYWYRQTLGQGPEFLTYFQNEAQLEKSRLLSDRFSAERPKGSFSTLEIQRTEQGDSAMYLCASSLGGGQQPQHFGDGTRLSIL.